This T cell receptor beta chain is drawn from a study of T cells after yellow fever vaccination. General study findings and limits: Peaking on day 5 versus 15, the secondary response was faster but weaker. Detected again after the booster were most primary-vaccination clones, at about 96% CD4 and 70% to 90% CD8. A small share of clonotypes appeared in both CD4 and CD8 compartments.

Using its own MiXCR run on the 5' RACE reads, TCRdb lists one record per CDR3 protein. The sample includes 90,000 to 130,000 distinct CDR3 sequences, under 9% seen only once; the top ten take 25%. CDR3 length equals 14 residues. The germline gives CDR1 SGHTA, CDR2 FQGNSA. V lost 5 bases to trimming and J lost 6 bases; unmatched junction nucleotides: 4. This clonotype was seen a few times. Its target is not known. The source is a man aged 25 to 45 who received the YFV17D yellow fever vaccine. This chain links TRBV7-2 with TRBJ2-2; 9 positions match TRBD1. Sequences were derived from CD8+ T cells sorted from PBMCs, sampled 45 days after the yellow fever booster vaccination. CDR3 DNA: TGTGCCAGCAGCCTCTGGACAGGGGCCGGGGAGCTGTTTTTT. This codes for CASSLWTGAGELFF.